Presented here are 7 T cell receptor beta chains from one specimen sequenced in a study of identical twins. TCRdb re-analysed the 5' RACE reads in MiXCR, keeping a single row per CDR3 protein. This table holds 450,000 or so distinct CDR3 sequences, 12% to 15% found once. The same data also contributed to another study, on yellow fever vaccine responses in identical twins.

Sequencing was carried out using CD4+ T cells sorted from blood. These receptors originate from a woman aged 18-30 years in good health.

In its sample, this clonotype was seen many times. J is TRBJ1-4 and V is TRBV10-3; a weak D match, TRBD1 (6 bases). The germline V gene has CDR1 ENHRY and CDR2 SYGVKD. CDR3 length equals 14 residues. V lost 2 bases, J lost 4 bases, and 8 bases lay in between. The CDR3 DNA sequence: TGTGCCATCAGTGAGGGACAGCTTAATGAAAAACTGTTTTTT. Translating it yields CAISEGQLNEKLFF.

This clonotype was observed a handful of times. The CDR3 DNA reads TGCAGTGCTAGAGATGCGGGGGTGGTGACCGGGGAGCTGTTTTTT. This gives the protein CSARDAGVVTGELFF. The V call is TRBV20-1, the J call TRBJ2-2; 7 positions agree with TRBD2. The CDR3 runs to 15 residues. Losses at the gene ends were 0 bases for V and 5 bases for J; bases not matched to a gene: 6. Germline CDR1 reads DFQATT; CDR2 reads SNEGSKA (reference sequence).

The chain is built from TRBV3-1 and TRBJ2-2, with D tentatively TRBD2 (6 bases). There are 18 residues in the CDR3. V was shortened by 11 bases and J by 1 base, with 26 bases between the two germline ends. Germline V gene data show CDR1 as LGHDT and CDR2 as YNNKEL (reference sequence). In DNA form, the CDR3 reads TGTGCCTTCACCTATCTCCCCGGTGTTAGCGGGAACACCGGGGAGCTGTTTTTT. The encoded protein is CAFTYLPGVSGNTGELFF.

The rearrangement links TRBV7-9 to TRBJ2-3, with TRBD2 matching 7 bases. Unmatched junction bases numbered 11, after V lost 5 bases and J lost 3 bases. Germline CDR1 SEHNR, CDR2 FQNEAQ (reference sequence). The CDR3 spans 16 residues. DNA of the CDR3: TGTGCCAGCAGCACACTAAAGAAGGGAGGGACAGATACGCAGTATTTT. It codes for CASSTLKKGGTDTQYF. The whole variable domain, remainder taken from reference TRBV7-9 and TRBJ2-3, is DTGVSQNPRHKITKRGQNVTFRCDPISEHNRLYWYRQTLGQGPEFLTYFQNEAQLEKSRLLSDRFSAERPKGSFSTLEIQRTEQGDSAMYLCASSTLKKGGTDTQYFGPGTRLTVL.

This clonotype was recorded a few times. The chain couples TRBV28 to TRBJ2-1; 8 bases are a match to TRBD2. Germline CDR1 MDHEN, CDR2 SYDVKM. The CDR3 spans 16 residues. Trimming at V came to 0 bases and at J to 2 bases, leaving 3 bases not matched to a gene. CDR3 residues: CASSLWGGGTYNEQFF. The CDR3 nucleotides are TGTGCCAGCAGTTTATGGGGCGGGGGGACCTACAATGAGCAGTTCTTC.

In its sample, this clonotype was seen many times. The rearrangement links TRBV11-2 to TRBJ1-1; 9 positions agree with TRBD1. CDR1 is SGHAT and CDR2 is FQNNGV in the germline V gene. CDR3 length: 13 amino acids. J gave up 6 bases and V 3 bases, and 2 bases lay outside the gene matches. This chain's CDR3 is CASSLDRGAEAFF. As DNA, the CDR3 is TGTGCCAGCAGCTTGGACAGGGGCGCTGAAGCTTTCTTT.

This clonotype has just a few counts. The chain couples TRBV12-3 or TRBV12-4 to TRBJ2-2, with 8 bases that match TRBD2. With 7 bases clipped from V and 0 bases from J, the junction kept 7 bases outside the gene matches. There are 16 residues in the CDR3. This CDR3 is CASKPRLASNTGELFF. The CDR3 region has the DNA TGTGCCAGCAAACCTAGACTAGCGTCGAACACCGGGGAGCTGTTTTTT.